What follows is one TCR beta chain and its context. From germline, CDR1 is KGHSH and CDR2 LQKENI. V was pared by 4 bases and J by 3 bases, with 10 bases between. The CDR3 is made up of 13 amino acids. These data come from a study of CD8 T cells in Susac syndrome. TEMRA cells were FACS-enriched and CD8+ and CD4+ T cells negatively isolated. A quantity of about 0.5 to 1 ug RNA underwent reverse transcription using random hexamers. MiXCR was run by TCRdb on the immunoSEQ multiplex PCR reads, yielding one entry per CDR3 protein. This repertoire shows approximately 180,000 distinct CDR3 sequences, around 90% found once; its top ten account for 0.085% to 0.1%.

The chain carries TRBV18 and TRBJ2-7; D gene ambiguous. The source is a human donor with Susac syndrome. The sequencing sample was made of CD4+ T cells from PBMCs. As DNA, the CDR3 is TGTGCCAGCTCACTTAGCCAGAACTACGAGCAGTACTTC. As protein: CASSLSQNYEQYF. Filled out from reference TRBV18 and TRBJ2-7, the complete variable domain reads NAGVMQNPRHLVRRRGQEARLRCSPMKGHSHVYWYRQLPEEGLKFMVYLQKENIIDESGMPKERFSAEFPKEGPSILRIQQVVRGDSAAYFCASSLSQNYEQYFGPGTRLTVT.